This note documents a single T cell receptor beta chain sequence. Through a sample-barcoded 5' primer and a J-beta primer mix, a second PCR was run for roughly 6 to 11 cycles. Template switching added a 12-random-nucleotide identifier to every cDNA molecule. TCRdb recomputed calls from the 5' RACE reads with MiXCR, one row per CDR3 protein. Found here are about 640,000 distinct CDR3 sequences, 58% of them singletons; the top ten hold approximately 40%. This specimen belongs to a study of blood T cells in healthy people across ages. Donor samples were obtained from healthy Caucasian individuals from Russia, aged 6 to 90. Isolated per sample were at least 6.5 million PBMCs. Total RNA amounts of at least 6 micrograms were extracted per sample. The germline V gene has CDR1 SGDLS and CDR2 YYNGEE. V shed 3 bases and J shed 5 bases, with 20 bases lying between them. This CDR3 has 17 amino acids.

The TCR was taken from a man between 60 and 70 years old in good health. The chain couples TRBV9 to TRBJ2-2; tentatively, D is TRBD2 (6 bases). Material: blood. CDR3 nucleotide sequence: TGTGCCAGCAGCGCCGTTCGAGACTCCAGCGGGACCGGGGAGCTGTTTTTT. The encoded protein is CASSAVRDSSGTGELFF.